This T cell receptor (beta chain) is drawn from a study of T cells in Graves' hyperthyroidism and ophthalmopathy. Amplification of TCR beta CDR3 regions was performed using RNA transcripts as template. Primed by the HTBI set, a first-round RT-PCR was run on the TCR CDR3. Each CDR3 protein gets one entry after TCRdb re-called the multiplex PCR reads with MiXCR. The data hold 550,000 to 650,000 distinct CDR3 sequences, with approximately 15% observed a single time. This clonotype has ten or more counts. This receptor was identified in a woman in her twenties or thirties with Graves' hyperthyroidism that later progressed to Graves' ophthalmopathy. Input material: blood.

DNA for the CDR3: TGTGCCAGCAGCCCCTTGAGCGGCAAGTCCTACGAGCAGTACTTC. Its protein product is CASSPLSGKSYEQYF. V and J are TRBV11-1 and TRBJ2-7; a weak D match, TRBD2 (5 bases). There are 15 residues in the CDR3. Looked up from germline, CDR1 is SGHAT and CDR2 is FQDESV (reference sequence). V shed 5 bases and J shed 1 base, with 15 bases lying between them.